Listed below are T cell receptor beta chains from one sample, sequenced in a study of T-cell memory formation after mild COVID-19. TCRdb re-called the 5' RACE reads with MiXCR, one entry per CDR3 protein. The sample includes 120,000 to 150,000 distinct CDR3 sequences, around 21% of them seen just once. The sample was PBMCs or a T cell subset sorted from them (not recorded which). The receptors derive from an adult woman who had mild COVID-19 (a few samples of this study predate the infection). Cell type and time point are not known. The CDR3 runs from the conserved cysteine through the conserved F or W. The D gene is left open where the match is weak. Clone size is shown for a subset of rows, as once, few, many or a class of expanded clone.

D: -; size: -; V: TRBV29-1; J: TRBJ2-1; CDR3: CSVEGGAVSYNEQFF; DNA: TGCAGCGTTGAAGGCGGGGCGGTCTCCTACAATGAGCAGTTCTTC
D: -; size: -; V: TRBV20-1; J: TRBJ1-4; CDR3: CSARDLLGQGTTNEKLFF; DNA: TGCAGTGCTAGAGACCTGTTAGGCCAGGGAACAACTAATGAAAAACTGTTTTTT
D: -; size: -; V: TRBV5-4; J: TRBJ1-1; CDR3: CASSLWSTEAFF; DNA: TGTGCCAGCAGCTTATGGAGCACTGAAGCTTTCTTT
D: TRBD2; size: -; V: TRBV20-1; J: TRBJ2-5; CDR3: CSAPDHSGAQETQYF; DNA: TGCAGTGCCCCCGACCATAGCGGGGCCCAAGAGACCCAGTACTTC
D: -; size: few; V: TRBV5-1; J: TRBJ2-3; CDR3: CASSLWRGTDTQYF; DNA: TGCGCCAGCAGCTTGTGGCGGGGCACAGATACGCAGTATTTT
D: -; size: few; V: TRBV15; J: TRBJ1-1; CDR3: CATSSEKNTEAFF; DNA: TGTGCCACCAGCAGCGAGAAAAACACTGAAGCTTTCTTT
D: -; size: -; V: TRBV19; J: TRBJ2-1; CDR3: CASSTGPRHLYNEQFF; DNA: TGTGCCAGTAGTACCGGGCCAAGACACCTATACAATGAGCAGTTCTTC
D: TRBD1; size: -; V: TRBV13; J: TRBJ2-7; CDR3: CASSLSGTGGFGLGGASYEQYF; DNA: TGTGCCAGCAGCCTATCCGGGACAGGGGGCTTCGGACTGGGCGGAGCGTCCTACGAGCAGTACTTC
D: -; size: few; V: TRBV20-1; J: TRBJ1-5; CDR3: CSARRTPGEYQPQHF; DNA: TGCAGTGCTAGAAGGACCCCCGGGGAATATCAGCCCCAGCATTTT
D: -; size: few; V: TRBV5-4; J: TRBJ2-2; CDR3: CASSFVGTGELFF; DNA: TGTGCCAGCAGCTTCGTCGGTACCGGGGAGCTGTTTTTT
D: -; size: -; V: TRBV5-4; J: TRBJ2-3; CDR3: CASSPDRASTDTQYF; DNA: TGTGCCAGCAGCCCGGACCGGGCAAGCACAGATACGCAGTATTTT
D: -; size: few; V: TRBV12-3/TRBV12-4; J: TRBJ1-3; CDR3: CASSLELSSGNTIYF; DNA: TGTGCCAGCAGTTTAGAACTGTCCTCTGGAAACACCATATATTTT
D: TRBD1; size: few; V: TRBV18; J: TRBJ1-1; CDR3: CASSPVFTGGLGTEAFF; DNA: TGTGCCAGCTCACCTGTGTTTACAGGGGGCTTAGGCACTGAAGCTTTCTTT
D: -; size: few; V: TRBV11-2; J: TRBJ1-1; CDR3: CASSLNRAYTEAFF; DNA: TGTGCCAGCAGCTTAAACAGGGCCTACACTGAAGCTTTCTTT
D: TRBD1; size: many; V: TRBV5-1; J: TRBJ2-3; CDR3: CASSPGQGADTQYF; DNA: TGCGCCAGCAGCCCTGGACAGGGCGCGGATACGCAGTATTTT
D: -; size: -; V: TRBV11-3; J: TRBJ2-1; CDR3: CASSLRDGSYNEQFF; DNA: TGTGCCAGCAGCTTACGGGACGGCTCCTACAATGAGCAGTTCTTC
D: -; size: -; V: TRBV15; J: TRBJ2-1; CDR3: CATSRDVVGTNEQFF; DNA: TGTGCCACCAGCAGAGATGTGGTAGGTACGAATGAGCAGTTCTTC
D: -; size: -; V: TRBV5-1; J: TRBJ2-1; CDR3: CASSVQGNEQFF; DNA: TGCGCCAGCAGCGTACAGGGCAATGAGCAGTTCTTC
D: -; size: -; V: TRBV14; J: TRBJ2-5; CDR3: CASSQDRAAATQYF; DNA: TGTGCCAGCAGCCAAGATCGTGCCGCGGCGACCCAGTACTTC
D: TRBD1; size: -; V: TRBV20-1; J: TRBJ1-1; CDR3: CSAGQGGMNTEAFF; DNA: TGCAGTGCAGGACAGGGGGGGATGAACACTGAAGCTTTCTTT
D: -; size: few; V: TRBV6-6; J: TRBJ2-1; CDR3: CASTPRLAGNEQFF; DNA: TGTGCCAGCACCCCGCGGCTAGCAGGCAATGAGCAGTTCTTC
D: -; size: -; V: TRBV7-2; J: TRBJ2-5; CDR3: CASSLSGLGSQYF; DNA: TGTGCCAGCAGCCTATCAGGGCTTGGGTCCCAGTACTTC
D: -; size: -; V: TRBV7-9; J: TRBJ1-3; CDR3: CASSEKRRVSGNTIYF; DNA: TGTGCCAGCAGCGAAAAAAGACGGGTCTCTGGAAACACCATATATTTT
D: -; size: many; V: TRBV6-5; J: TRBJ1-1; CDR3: CASSSYLSDTEAFF; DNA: TGTGCCAGCAGTTCCTACCTGTCCGACACTGAAGCTTTCTTT
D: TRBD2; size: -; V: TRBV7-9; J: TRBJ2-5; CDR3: CASSLSTSGSQETQYF; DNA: TGTGCCAGCAGCTTATCTACTAGCGGGAGTCAGGAGACCCAGTACTTC
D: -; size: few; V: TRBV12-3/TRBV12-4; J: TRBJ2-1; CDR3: CASSLFEGPEQFF; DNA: TGTGCCAGCAGTTTATTCGAGGGCCCTGAGCAGTTCTTC
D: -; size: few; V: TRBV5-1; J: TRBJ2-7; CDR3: CASTLGWEQYF; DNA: TGCGCCAGCACTTTGGGGTGGGAGCAGTACTTC
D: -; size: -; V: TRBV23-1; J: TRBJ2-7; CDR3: CASSHNSYEQYF; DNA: TGCGCCAGCAGTCATAACTCCTACGAGCAGTACTTC
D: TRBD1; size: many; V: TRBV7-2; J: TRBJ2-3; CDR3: CASSVKTGGGRTDTQYF; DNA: TGTGCCAGCAGCGTAAAGACAGGGGGCGGCCGCACAGATACGCAGTATTTT
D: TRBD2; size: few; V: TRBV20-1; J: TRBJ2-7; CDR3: CSARDYSGKKYEQYF; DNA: TGCAGTGCTAGAGATTACAGCGGGAAGAAATACGAGCAGTACTTC
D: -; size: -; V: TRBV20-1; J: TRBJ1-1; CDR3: CSAPVPPAAFF; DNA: TGCAGTGCCCCAGTACCCCCTGCCGCTTTCTTT
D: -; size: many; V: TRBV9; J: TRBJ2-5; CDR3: CASSAAGETQYF; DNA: TGTGCCAGCAGCGCCGCAGGGGAGACCCAGTACTTC
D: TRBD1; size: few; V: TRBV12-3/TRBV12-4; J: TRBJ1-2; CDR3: CASSPQGALGGYTF; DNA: TGTGCCAGCAGTCCACAGGGGGCATTGGGAGGCTACACCTTC
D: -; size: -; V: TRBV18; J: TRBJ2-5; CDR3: CASSPPVRETQYF; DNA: TGTGCCAGCTCACCACCGGTGCGAGAGACCCAGTACTTC
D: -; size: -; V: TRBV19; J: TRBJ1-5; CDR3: CASSVNRDQPQHF; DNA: TGTGCCAGTAGTGTAAACAGGGATCAGCCCCAGCATTTT
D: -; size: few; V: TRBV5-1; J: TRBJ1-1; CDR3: CASSLEYGYTEAFF; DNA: TGCGCCAGCAGCTTGGAGTACGGGTACACTGAAGCTTTCTTT
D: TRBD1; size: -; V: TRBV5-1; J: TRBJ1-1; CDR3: CASSLTGGPEAFF; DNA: TGCGCCAGCAGCTTAACAGGGGGGCCTGAAGCTTTCTTT
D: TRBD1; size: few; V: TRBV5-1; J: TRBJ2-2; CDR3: CASSSQGAWTGELFF; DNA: TGCGCCAGCAGCTCACAGGGGGCCTGGACCGGGGAGCTGTTTTTT
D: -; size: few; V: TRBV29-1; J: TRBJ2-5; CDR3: CSVEVQGQETQYF; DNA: TGCAGCGTTGAAGTACAGGGCCAAGAGACCCAGTACTTC
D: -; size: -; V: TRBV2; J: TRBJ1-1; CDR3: CASSELSGAPSGNTEAFF; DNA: TGTGCCAGCAGTGAATTATCCGGGGCCCCATCGGGAAACACTGAAGCTTTCTTT
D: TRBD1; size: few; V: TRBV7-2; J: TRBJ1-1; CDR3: CASSLAGQGYTEAFF; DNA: TGTGCCAGCAGCTTAGCAGGACAGGGGTACACTGAAGCTTTCTTT
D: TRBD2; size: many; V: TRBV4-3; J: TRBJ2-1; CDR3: CASSQAASGRVIYNEQFF; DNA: TGCGCCAGCAGCCAAGCGGCTAGCGGGAGAGTAATCTACAATGAGCAGTTCTTC
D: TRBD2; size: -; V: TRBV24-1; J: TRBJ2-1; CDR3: CATSDPGLAGERGEQFF; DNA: TGTGCCACCAGTGACCCGGGACTAGCGGGAGAGAGAGGTGAGCAGTTCTTC
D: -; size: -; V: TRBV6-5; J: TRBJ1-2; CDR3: CASSYRLGHTNYGYTF; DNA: TGTGCCAGCAGTTACCGCTTGGGACATACTAACTATGGCTACACCTTC
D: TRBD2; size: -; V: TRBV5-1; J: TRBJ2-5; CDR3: CASSRGLAGVIGETQYF; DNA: TGCGCCAGCAGCAGGGGACTAGCGGGAGTAATAGGAGAGACCCAGTACTTC
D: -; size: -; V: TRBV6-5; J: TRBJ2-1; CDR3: CASSDRATYNEQFF; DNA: TGTGCCAGCAGCGACAGAGCAACCTACAATGAGCAGTTCTTC
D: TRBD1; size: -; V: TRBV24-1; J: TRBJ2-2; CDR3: CATSDPGQGVVGELFF; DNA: TGTGCCACCAGTGATCCGGGACAGGGGGTCGTCGGGGAGCTGTTTTTT
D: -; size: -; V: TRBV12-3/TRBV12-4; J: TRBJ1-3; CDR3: CASSFTGNTIHF; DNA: TGTGCCAGCAGTTTCACTGGAAACACCATACATTTT
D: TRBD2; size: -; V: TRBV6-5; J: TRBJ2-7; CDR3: CASSYVGGGVYEQYF; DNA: TGTGCCAGCAGTTACGTCGGCGGGGGGGTATACGAGCAGTACTTC